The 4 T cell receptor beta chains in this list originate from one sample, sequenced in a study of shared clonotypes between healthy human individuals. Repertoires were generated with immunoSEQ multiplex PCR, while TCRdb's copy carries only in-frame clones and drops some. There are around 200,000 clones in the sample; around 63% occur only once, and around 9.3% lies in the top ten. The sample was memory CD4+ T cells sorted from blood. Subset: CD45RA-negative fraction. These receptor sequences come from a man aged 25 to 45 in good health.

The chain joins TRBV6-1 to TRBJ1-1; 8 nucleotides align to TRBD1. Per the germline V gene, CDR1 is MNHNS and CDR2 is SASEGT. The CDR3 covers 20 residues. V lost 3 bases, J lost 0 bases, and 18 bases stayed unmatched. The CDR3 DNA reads TGTGCCAGCAGTGAGGCCGGGGTGACAGGGGCCGCCTCAATGAACACTGAAGCTTTCTTT. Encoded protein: CASSEAGVTGAASMNTEAFF.

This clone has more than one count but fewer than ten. As DNA, the CDR3 is TGTGCCAGCAGTTCGGACAGGGCTCGGTTGGGAGAGACCCAGTACTTC. As protein: CASSSDRARLGETQYF. V gene TRBV6-5 combines with J gene TRBJ2-5; 8 bases match TRBD1. The CDR3 is 16 amino acids. J lost 4 bases, V lost 4 bases, and 11 bases had no gene match. Germline CDR1 reads MNHEY; CDR2 reads SVGAGI.

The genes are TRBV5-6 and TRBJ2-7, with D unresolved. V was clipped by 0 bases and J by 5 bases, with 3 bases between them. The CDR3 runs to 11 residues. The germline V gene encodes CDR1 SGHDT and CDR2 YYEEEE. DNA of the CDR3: TGTGCCAGCAGCTTGGAGCACGAGCAGTACTTC. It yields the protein CASSLEHEQYF.

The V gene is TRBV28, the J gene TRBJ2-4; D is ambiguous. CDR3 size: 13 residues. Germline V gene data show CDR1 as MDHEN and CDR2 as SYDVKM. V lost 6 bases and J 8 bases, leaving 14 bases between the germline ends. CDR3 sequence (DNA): TGTGCCAGCAGCCCGCATCCTCCGGACATTCAGTACTTC. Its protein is CASSPHPPDIQYF. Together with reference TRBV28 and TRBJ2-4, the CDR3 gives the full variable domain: DVKVTQSSRYLVKRTGEKVFLECVQDMDHENMFWYRQDPGLGLRLIYFSYDVKMKEKGDIPEGYSVSREKKERFSLILESASTNQTSMYLCASSPHPPDIQYFGAGTRLSVL.